The present T cell receptor (beta chain) was sequenced within a study of blood T cell repertoires in COVID-19 (dated by TCRdb to the early 2020s). Study-wide context: Samples from collaborators originated in the United States, Italy and Spain and spanned both the acute and convalescent phases of COVID-19. The dataset comprised deeply sampled blood TCRbeta repertoires from subjects exposed to, actively infected with, or recovered from COVID-19. The material from the prospective study consisted of cDNA or gDNA derived from T cells, B-cell-depleted T cells, or PBMCs. Samples came from the ongoing ImmuneRACE study (first 160 participants) plus 1,254 subjects from 6 global collaborators. A freely available public database, intended as a resource for researchers studying the immune response to SARS-CoV-2, is where the repertoires were released. Where HLA class I and class II types were available, the types were taken from metadata supplied by the sample provider, not from assay-based typing. A de-identified subject ID, COVID-19 status, age in years and sex were almost always included in the sample metadata. Points the paper makes about the study in general: How much clinical and demographic metadata was included differed by source and by participant, and the metadata was provided uncurated.

About this clone: No antigen is known for it. No quality values exist for individual bases; no much larger clone is one base distant.

Trimming removed 6 bases from V and 2 bases from J; the gene matches leave 6 bases unexplained. Its CDR3 holds 16 amino acids, cysteine through phenylalanine. Solely the CDR3 DNA is kept, with 48 bases framed from the first base. CDR1 and CDR2 (SGHVS, FQNEAQ) derive from the germline V gene. Whole blood was collected in K2EDTA tubes by collaborating institutions according to the institutions' own protocols. For TCRbeta analysis, collaborators shipped samples as frozen whole blood, isolated PBMCs, or DNA extracted from either of those sample types. TCRbeta CDR3 regions were amplified from genomic DNA by means of the immunoSEQ Assay, a bias-controlled multiplex PCR. The paper's processing steps were these. Nucleated cell counts per sample were estimated from amplification of reference gene primers within the assay. To quantify the absolute abundance of each unique TCRbeta CDR3 rearrangement, sequence reads were collapsed and filtered. For each sample, productive Simpson clonality was calculated by taking the square root of Simpson's diversity index across productive rearrangements. TCRdb's version of the immuneACCESS table is confined to in-frame rearrangements and falls short of the full clone set. An unresolved V gene accounts for under half of the shortfall where checked; the remainder is of unknown origin. The V and J calls and the clone size are those of that table, but D and trimming were determined from the DNA. In all, the sample holds about 95,000 clones, and 65% to 85% of those were seen once. The ten top clones hold roughly 25% of the sample.

Sequenced material: peripheral blood. The chain is encoded by TRBV7-8 joined to TRBJ2-3, with 12 junctional bases fitting TRBD2. The source of this sequence is a man older than 75 with active or convalescent COVID-19. This receptor has the CDR3 CASSFRTSGTTDTQYF. The nucleotide sequence is TGTGCCAGCAGTTTTCGGACTAGCGGGACCACAGATACGCAGTATTTT.